This is a list of T cell receptor beta chains from one sample in a study of response to subunit inactivated influenza vaccine. TCRdb reprocessed the RT-PCR reads via MiXCR and lists one record per CDR3 protein. Altogether more than 700,000 distinct CDR3 sequences are present, 21% being singletons, with the ten largest covering about 10%. The specimen comprised PBMCs from blood, sampled about 5 days after vaccination. The receptors shown here come from a man aged 50 to 60 who received an inactivated influenza vaccine. Both conserved end residues are part of each CDR3. D genes are given only for firm matches. Some rows mark clone size as missing; the rest say once, few, many or name a class of expanded clone.

>TRBV28|few|TRBJ2-7|NA
TGTGCCAGCAGTTTTTTTGGGAGAGATTACGAGCAGTACTTC
CASSFFGRDYEQYF
>TRBV3-1|few|TRBJ1-5|TRBD1
TGTGCCAGCAGCCAAGACGACAGGGGACAGCCCCAGCATTTT
CASSQDDRGQPQHF
>TRBV11-2|once|TRBJ2-2|NA
TGTGCCAGCAGCCGGACTGGGACGACCACCGGGGAGCTGTTTTTT
CASSRTGTTTGELFF
>TRBV24-1|NA|TRBJ2-5|TRBD2
TGTGCCACCAGTGACTGGACTAGCGGGGTTCAAGAGACCCAGTACTTC
CATSDWTSGVQETQYF
>TRBV2|NA|TRBJ1-6|NA
TGTGCCAGCAAGGGGAGCAATTCACCCCTCCACTTT
CASKGSNSPLHF
>TRBV6-1|few|TRBJ2-3|TRBD2
TGTGCCAGCAAGGGGACTAGCGGGGGCCGCACAGATACGCAGTATTTT
CASKGTSGGRTDTQYF
>TRBV7-2|NA|TRBJ1-6|NA
TGTGCCAGCAGCGATCGTCAGGGGCAGGTTAATTCACCCCTCCACTTT
CASSDRQGQVNSPLHF
>TRBV11-2|once|TRBJ2-7|TRBD1
TGTGCCAGCAGCTTGACACAGGGGGTCGCCTACGAGCAGTACTTC
CASSLTQGVAYEQYF
>TRBV28|few|TRBJ2-3|TRBD1
TGTGCCAGCAGTTTATTTTCCGGACAGGGCAGTACGGGGTTCGATAATTCGCAGTATTTT
CASSLFSGQGSTGFDNSQYF
>TRBV10-3|NA|TRBJ2-7|TRBD1
TGTGCCATCAGTGCGACAGGGGGTTCCTACGAGCAGTACTTC
CAISATGGSYEQYF
>TRBV6-2/TRBV6-3|few|TRBJ2-4|NA
TGTGCCAGCAGACGCCAAGAGTATGGGGGGAACATTCAGTACTTC
CASRRQEYGGNIQYF
>TRBV18|NA|TRBJ2-2|NA
TGTGCCAGCTCACCACCGTTGAATGCTGGGGAGCTGTTTTTT
CASSPPLNAGELFF
>TRBV4-3|NA|TRBJ2-5|NA
TGCGCCAGCAGCCAAGCCCGGAGAAACCAAGAGACCCAGTACTTC
CASSQARRNQETQYF
>TRBV6-1|few|TRBJ2-7|NA
TGTGCCAGCAGTGAAGGTGGGTTCTTCCCCTACGAGCAGTACTTC
CASSEGGFFPYEQYF
>TRBV11-2|NA|TRBJ1-2|NA
TGTGCCAGCAGCCCACAGGGCGCGATACTAGGTGGCTACACCTTC
CASSPQGAILGGYTF
>TRBV9|few|TRBJ2-3|NA
TGTGCCAGCAGCGTAGACTCCTACGGAGATACGCAGTATTTT
CASSVDSYGDTQYF
>TRBV20-1|few|TRBJ2-5|TRBD1
TGCAGTGCTAGCAACAGGGGGCATCAAGAGACCCAGTACTTC
CSASNRGHQETQYF
>TRBV20-1|NA|TRBJ2-7|TRBD2
TGCAGTGCTAGAGGACTGGGAGGGCTCGAGCAGTACTTC
CSARGLGGLEQYF
>TRBV6-1|NA|TRBJ1-5|NA
TGTGCCAGCACCAGGGGTATGCGCAATCAGCCCCAGCATTTT
CASTRGMRNQPQHF
>TRBV28|NA|TRBJ2-5|NA
TGTGCCAGCCAACCAGGTACACAAGAGACCCAGTACTTC
CASQPGTQETQYF
>TRBV5-5|NA|TRBJ2-5|NA
TGTGCCAGCAGCCCCGGGGGGCTTCCTCTTGAGACCCAGTACTTC
CASSPGGLPLETQYF
>TRBV18|few|TRBJ2-7|TRBD1
TGTGCCAGCTCACCACAGTCCCAGGGGGCACGCCAGTACTTC
CASSPQSQGARQYF
>TRBV2|few|TRBJ2-7|NA
TGTGCCAGCAATTCCGCAGTTTTGCACGAGCAGTACTTC
CASNSAVLHEQYF
>TRBV6-1|few|TRBJ1-2|TRBD1
TGTGCCAGCATTGACCGGGACAGCTATGGCTACACCTTC
CASIDRDSYGYTF
>TRBV6-5|many|TRBJ2-6|TRBD1
TGTGCCAGCAGTTCCGGGACAGGTCCCTTCGTCCTGACTTTC
CASSSGTGPFVLTF
>TRBV6-1|few|TRBJ2-7|TRBD1
TGTGCCAGCAGCCCCGTAGATTTAGACAGGGGGCCTGTCCACGAGCAGTACTTC
CASSPVDLDRGPVHEQYF
>TRBV7-2|NA|TRBJ1-2|NA
TGTGCCAGCAGCTTCCAGGGAAATGGCTACACCTTC
CASSFQGNGYTF
>TRBV20-1|many|TRBJ2-7|TRBD1
TGCAGTGCTAGAGCGGGACAGGGGATTTACGAGCAGTACTTC
CSARAGQGIYEQYF
>TRBV2|many|TRBJ2-5|NA
TGTGCCAGCAGTTGGGACTACCAAGAGACCCAGTACTTC
CASSWDYQETQYF
>TRBV29-1|few|TRBJ2-7|TRBD1
TGCAGCGTTATCCCCCGGGACAGGAATTACGAGCAGTACTTC
CSVIPRDRNYEQYF
>TRBV6-2/TRBV6-3|NA|TRBJ2-2|NA
TGTGCCAGCAGTTACTCAACTAGCACCGGGGAGCTGTTTTTT
CASSYSTSTGELFF
>TRBV10-3|NA|TRBJ2-7|NA
TGTGCCATCAGTGACCCCGGTCAGGGTCCCGCATACGAGCAGTACTTC
CAISDPGQGPAYEQYF
>TRBV29-1|few|TRBJ2-7|NA
TGCAGCGTGACCCCGGACAGCTACGAGCAGTACTTC
CSVTPDSYEQYF
>TRBV18|few|TRBJ2-3|TRBD2
TGTGCCAGCTCACCACCGACTAGCGGGAAGGGCACAGATACGCAGTATTTT
CASSPPTSGKGTDTQYF
>TRBV3-1|few|TRBJ1-1|NA
TGTGCCAGCAGCCAATCCTCGGGGAGGACTGAAGCTTTCTTT
CASSQSSGRTEAFF